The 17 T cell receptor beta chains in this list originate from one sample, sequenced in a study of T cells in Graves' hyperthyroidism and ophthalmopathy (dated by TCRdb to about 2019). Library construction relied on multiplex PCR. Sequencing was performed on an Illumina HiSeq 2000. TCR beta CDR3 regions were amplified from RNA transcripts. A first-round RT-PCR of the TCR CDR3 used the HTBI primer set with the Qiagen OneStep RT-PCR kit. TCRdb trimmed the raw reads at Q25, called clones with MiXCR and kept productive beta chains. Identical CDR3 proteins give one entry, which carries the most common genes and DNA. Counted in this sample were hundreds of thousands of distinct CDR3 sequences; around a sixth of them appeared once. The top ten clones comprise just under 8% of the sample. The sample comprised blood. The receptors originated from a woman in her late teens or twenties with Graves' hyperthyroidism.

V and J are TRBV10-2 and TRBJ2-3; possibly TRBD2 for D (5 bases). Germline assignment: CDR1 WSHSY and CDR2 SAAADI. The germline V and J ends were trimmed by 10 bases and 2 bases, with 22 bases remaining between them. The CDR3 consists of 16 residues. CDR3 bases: TGCGCCACCCAAATACTTAATCAGCGGTTCACAGATACGCAGTATTTT. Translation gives CATQILNQRFTDTQYF.

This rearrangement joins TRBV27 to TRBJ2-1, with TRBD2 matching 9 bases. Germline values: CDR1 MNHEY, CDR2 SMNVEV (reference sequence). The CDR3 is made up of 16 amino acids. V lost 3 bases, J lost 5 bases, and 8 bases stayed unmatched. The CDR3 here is CASSLGLAGPHNEQFF. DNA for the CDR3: TGTGCCAGCAGTTTGGGGCTAGCGGGACCGCACAATGAGCAGTTCTTC.

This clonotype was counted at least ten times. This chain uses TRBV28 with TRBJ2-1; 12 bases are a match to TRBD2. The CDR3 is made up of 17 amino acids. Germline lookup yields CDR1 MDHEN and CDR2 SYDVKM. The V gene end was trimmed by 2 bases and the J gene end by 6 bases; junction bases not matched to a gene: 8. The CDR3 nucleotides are TGTGCCAGCAGTTTAAGTCTAGCGGGGGGGCGGAGCAATGAGCAGTTCTTC. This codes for CASSLSLAGGRSNEQFF.

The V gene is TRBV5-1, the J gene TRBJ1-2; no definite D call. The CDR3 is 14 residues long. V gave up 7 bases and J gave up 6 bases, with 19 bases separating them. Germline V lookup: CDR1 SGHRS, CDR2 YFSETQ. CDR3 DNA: TGCGCCAGCTCCCCCTGGGGAACTTACCATGGCTACACCTTC. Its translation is CASSPWGTYHGYTF. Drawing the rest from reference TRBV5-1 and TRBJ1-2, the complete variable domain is KAGVTQTPRYLIKTRGQQVTLSCSPISGHRSVSWYQQTPGQGLQFLFEYFSETQRNKGNFPGRFSGRQFSNSRSEMNVSTLELGDSALYLCASSPWGTYHGYTFGSGTRLTVV.

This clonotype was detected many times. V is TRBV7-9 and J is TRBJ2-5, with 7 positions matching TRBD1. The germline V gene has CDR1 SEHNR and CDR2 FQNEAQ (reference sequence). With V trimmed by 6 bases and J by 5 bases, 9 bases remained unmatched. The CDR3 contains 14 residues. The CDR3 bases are TGTGCCAGCAGTGAAAACACAGGGGTGGAGACCCAGTACTTC. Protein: CASSENTGVETQYF.

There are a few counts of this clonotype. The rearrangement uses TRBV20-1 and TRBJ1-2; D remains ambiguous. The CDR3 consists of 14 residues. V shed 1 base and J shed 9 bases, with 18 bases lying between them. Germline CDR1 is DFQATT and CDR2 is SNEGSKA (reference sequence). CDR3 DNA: TGCAGTGCTAGAGCTGGCCACGTGGGGAGTAGCTACACCTTC. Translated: CSARAGHVGSSYTF.

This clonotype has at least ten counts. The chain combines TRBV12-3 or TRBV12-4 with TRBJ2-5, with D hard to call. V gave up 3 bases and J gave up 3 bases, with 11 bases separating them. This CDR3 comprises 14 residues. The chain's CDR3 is CASSFNLPKETQYF. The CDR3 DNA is TGTGCCAGCAGTTTTAACTTACCGAAAGAGACCCAGTACTTC.

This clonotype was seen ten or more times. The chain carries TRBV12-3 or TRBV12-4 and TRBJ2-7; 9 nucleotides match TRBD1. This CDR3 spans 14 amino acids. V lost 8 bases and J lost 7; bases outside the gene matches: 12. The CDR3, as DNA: TGTGCCAGCGGAGCGGACAGGGGCCGGTCGGAGCAGTACTTC. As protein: CASGADRGRSEQYF.

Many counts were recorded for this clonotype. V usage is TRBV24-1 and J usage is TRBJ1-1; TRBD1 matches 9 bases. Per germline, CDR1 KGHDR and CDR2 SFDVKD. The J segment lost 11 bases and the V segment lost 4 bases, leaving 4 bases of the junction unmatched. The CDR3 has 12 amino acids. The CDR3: CATSDGQGNAFF. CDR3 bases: TGTGCCACCAGTGACGGACAGGGGAACGCTTTCTTT.

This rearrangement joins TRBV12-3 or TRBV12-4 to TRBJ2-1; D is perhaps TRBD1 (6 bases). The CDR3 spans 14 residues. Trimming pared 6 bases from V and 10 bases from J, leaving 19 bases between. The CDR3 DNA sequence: TGTGCCAGCAGCGATCTAAACAGGGTTCGGGAGCAGTTCTTC. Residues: CASSDLNRVREQFF.

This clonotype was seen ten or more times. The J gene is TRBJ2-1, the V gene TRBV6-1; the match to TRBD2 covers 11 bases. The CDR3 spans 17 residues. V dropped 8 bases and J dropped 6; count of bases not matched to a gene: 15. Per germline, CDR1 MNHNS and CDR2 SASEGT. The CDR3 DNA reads TGTGCCAGCGTCGGACTAGCGGGTGACTTAAAAGGCAATGAGCAGTTCTTC. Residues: CASVGLAGDLKGNEQFF.

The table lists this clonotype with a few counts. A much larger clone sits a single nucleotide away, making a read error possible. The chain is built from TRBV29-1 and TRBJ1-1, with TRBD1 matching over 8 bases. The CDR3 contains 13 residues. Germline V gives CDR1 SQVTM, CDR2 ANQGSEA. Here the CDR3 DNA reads TGCAGCGTTGGCGGACAGGGTGAGACTGAAGCTTCCTTT. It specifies CSVGGQGETEASF.

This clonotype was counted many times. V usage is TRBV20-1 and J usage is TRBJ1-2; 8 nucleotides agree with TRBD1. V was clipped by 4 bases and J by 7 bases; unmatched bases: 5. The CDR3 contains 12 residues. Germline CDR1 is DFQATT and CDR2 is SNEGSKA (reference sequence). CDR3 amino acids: CSATQGVRGYTF. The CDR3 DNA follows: TGCAGTGCTACACAGGGGGTCCGTGGCTACACCTTC.

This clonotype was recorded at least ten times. The CDR3 spells CASSLQGFKGDTQYF. The CDR3 nucleotides read TGTGCCAGCAGCCTACAGGGTTTCAAGGGAGATACGCAGTATTTT. V gene TRBV7-9 combines with J gene TRBJ2-3; maybe TRBD1 (6 bases). The length of the CDR3 is 15 residues. With 5 bases removed from V and 5 bases from J, the gap between germline ends came to 17 bases. Germline V gene sequence: CDR1 SEHNR, CDR2 FQNEAQ (reference sequence).

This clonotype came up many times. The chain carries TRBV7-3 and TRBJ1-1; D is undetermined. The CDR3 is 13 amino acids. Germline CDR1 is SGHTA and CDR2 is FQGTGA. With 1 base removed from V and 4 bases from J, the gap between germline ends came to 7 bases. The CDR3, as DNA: TGTGCCAGCAGCTTAAGACGCAGCACTGAAGCTTTCTTT. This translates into CASSLRRSTEAFF.

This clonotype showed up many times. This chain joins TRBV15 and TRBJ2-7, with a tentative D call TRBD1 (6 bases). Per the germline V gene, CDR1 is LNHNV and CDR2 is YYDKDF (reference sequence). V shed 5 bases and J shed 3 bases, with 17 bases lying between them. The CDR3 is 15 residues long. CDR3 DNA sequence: TGTGCCACCAGCTCGACGGTGGGACACTACTACGAGCAGTACTTC. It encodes CATSSTVGHYYEQYF.

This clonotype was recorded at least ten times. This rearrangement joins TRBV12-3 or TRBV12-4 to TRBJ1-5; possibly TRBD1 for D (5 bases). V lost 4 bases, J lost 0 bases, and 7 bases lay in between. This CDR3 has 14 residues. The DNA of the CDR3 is TGTGCCAGCAGTTGGGGACGTAGCAATCAGCCCCAGCATTTT. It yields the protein CASSWGRSNQPQHF.